This TCR beta chain stems from a study of T cells in Graves' hyperthyroidism and ophthalmopathy. Overall study findings and caveats: Ophthalmopathy could be told apart from stable hyperthyroidism with a 13 V-J model. In blood, most of the thyroid clonotypes expanded above 0.001 were also present.

Out of less than 12 ml of fresh peripheral blood came the PBMCs. This clonotype has only one observation. Its target is not known. The V end was cut by 4 bases, the J end by 1 base, with 7 bases between. The CDR3 runs to 12 residues. The germline V gene encodes CDR1 SQVTM and CDR2 ANQGSEA. RNA transcripts gave rise to amplified TCR beta CDR3 regions. HTBI primers were the set used in a first-round RT-PCR of the TCR CDR3. TCRdb reanalysed the multiplex PCR reads using MiXCR and keeps one entry per CDR3 protein. The data show a few hundred thousand distinct CDR3 sequences, with roughly 16% seen just once and under 3.5% held by the top ten.

This rearrangement joins TRBV29-1 to TRBJ2-5; TRBD2 is a possible D gene (5 bases). The receptor was isolated from a woman aged 40 to 55 with Graves' ophthalmopathy. Sequences were obtained from blood. The CDR3 spells CSVVRAQETQYF. The CDR3 bases are TGCAGCGTTGTGAGGGCCCAAGAGACCCAGTACTTC.